The rows below give T cell receptor beta chains drawn from one sample of a study of T cells after yellow fever vaccination. TCRdb used MiXCR to reprocess the 5' RACE reads, holding one entry per CDR3 protein. The sample lists some 300,000 distinct CDR3 sequences; approximately 10% were seen once. The source was CD4+ T cells sorted from PBMCs, collected 5 days after the yellow fever booster vaccination. The receptors shown here come from a man aged 18-30 years who received the YFV17D yellow fever vaccine. The CDR3 runs from the conserved cysteine through the conserved F or W. D genes are given only for firm matches. Clone sizes are given selectively: once, few, many, or a class where the clone is expanded.

D gene: -
J gene: TRBJ1-1
V gene: TRBV6-5
clone size: few
CDR3 DNA: TGTGCCAGCAGAGATCCGGACGAAGATGAAGCTTTCTTT
CDR3 protein: CASRDPDEDEAFF

D gene: -
J gene: TRBJ2-3
V gene: TRBV6-6
clone size: -
CDR3 DNA: TGTGCCAGCAGACGGGGGGCCGTAGATACGCAGTATTTT
CDR3 protein: CASRRGAVDTQYF

D gene: TRBD1
J gene: TRBJ2-5
V gene: TRBV5-4
clone size: -
CDR3 DNA: TGTGCCAGCAGCACCGCCGGGACAGGAAACCAAGAGACCCAGTACTTC
CDR3 protein: CASSTAGTGNQETQYF

D gene: -
J gene: TRBJ2-3
V gene: TRBV7-2
clone size: few
CDR3 DNA: TGTGCCAGCAGCTTAGTCATGTCAGATACGCAGTATTTT
CDR3 protein: CASSLVMSDTQYF

D gene: -
J gene: TRBJ2-1
V gene: TRBV18
clone size: many
CDR3 DNA: TGTGCCAGCTCACCGGGTCCCGACGGGGCAATCGCGCAGTTCTTC
CDR3 protein: CASSPGPDGAIAQFF

D gene: -
J gene: TRBJ2-3
V gene: TRBV20-1
clone size: -
CDR3 DNA: TGCAGTGCCCCGAAGAGCACAGATACGCAGTATTTT
CDR3 protein: CSAPKSTDTQYF

D gene: -
J gene: TRBJ2-3
V gene: TRBV7-9
clone size: -
CDR3 DNA: TGTGCCAGCAGCTCCGGAGATACTTTCACAGATACGCAGTATTTT
CDR3 protein: CASSSGDTFTDTQYF

D gene: -
J gene: TRBJ2-3
V gene: TRBV24-1
clone size: many
CDR3 DNA: TGTGCCACCAGAAGTAGTAATTCAGGCACAGATACGCAGTATTTT
CDR3 protein: CATRSSNSGTDTQYF

D gene: -
J gene: TRBJ1-5
V gene: TRBV11-2
clone size: many
CDR3 DNA: TGTGCCAGCAGCTTAGTCTCTGGCAATCAGCCCCAGCATTTT
CDR3 protein: CASSLVSGNQPQHF

D gene: -
J gene: TRBJ1-6
V gene: TRBV7-2
clone size: -
CDR3 DNA: TGTGCCAGCAGTCCGGGACACTATAATTCACCCCTCCACTTT
CDR3 protein: CASSPGHYNSPLHF

D gene: TRBD1
J gene: TRBJ2-5
V gene: TRBV7-3
clone size: few
CDR3 DNA: TGTGCCAGCAGCCACAAGACAGGGGGCCAAGAGACCCAGTACTTC
CDR3 protein: CASSHKTGGQETQYF

D gene: -
J gene: TRBJ1-1
V gene: TRBV3-2
clone size: -
CDR3 DNA: TGTGCCAGCAGCCAAGAGACAGGGAGGGGCACTGAAGCTTTCTTT
CDR3 protein: CASSQETGRGTEAFF

D gene: -
J gene: TRBJ2-3
V gene: TRBV7-9
clone size: many
CDR3 DNA: TGTGCCAGCAGCTCCACAGGGAGTTTAGCTACGCAGTATTTT
CDR3 protein: CASSSTGSLATQYF

D gene: TRBD2
J gene: TRBJ2-1
V gene: TRBV11-3
clone size: few
CDR3 DNA: TGTGCCAGCAGCTTAGTAGGCGGGGGGGAGCAGTTCTTC
CDR3 protein: CASSLVGGGEQFF

D gene: -
J gene: TRBJ1-1
V gene: TRBV20-1
clone size: -
CDR3 DNA: TGCAGTGCTAGAGCCGATATTTACACTGAAGCTTTCTTT
CDR3 protein: CSARADIYTEAFF

D gene: TRBD2
J gene: TRBJ2-3
V gene: TRBV5-4
clone size: -
CDR3 DNA: TGTGCCAGCAGGTTAGCGGGGGACACAGATACGCAGTATTTT
CDR3 protein: CASRLAGDTDTQYF

D gene: TRBD2
J gene: TRBJ2-1
V gene: TRBV24-1
clone size: -
CDR3 DNA: TGTGCCACCAGTCTGGCGGGGGGAAACAATGAGCAGTTCTTC
CDR3 protein: CATSLAGGNNEQFF

D gene: -
J gene: TRBJ1-5
V gene: TRBV6-2/TRBV6-3
clone size: few
CDR3 DNA: TGTGCCAGCAGTTACTTGGGCAATAGCAATCAGCCCCAGCATTTT
CDR3 protein: CASSYLGNSNQPQHF

D gene: -
J gene: TRBJ1-1
V gene: TRBV6-1
clone size: few
CDR3 DNA: TGTGCCAGCAGTTCTTTATCCACCACTGAAGCTTTCTTT
CDR3 protein: CASSSLSTTEAFF

D gene: -
J gene: TRBJ2-2
V gene: TRBV7-8
clone size: few
CDR3 DNA: TGTGCCAGCAGCTTATTCACGGTAACCGGGGAGCTGTTTTTT
CDR3 protein: CASSLFTVTGELFF

D gene: -
J gene: TRBJ2-5
V gene: TRBV20-1
clone size: -
CDR3 DNA: TGCAGTGCTAGAGATAGCAGGGAGACCCAGTACTTC
CDR3 protein: CSARDSRETQYF

D gene: -
J gene: TRBJ1-4
V gene: TRBV29-1
clone size: few
CDR3 DNA: TGCAGCCTGTCCTGGGGAGCAGCAACTAATGAAAAACTGTTTTTT
CDR3 protein: CSLSWGAATNEKLFF

D gene: -
J gene: TRBJ2-1
V gene: TRBV20-1
clone size: -
CDR3 DNA: TGCAGTGCAACAGCGTCGGCCTACAATGAGCAGTTCTTC
CDR3 protein: CSATASAYNEQFF

D gene: -
J gene: TRBJ2-3
V gene: TRBV12-3/TRBV12-4
clone size: few
CDR3 DNA: TGTGCCAGCAGTTTACGTCCCGTCGGGACGCAGTATTTT
CDR3 protein: CASSLRPVGTQYF

D gene: -
J gene: TRBJ1-3
V gene: TRBV4-1
clone size: many
CDR3 DNA: TGCGCCAGCAGCCAAAAGCCAGAAACGGGGAACACCATATATTTT
CDR3 protein: CASSQKPETGNTIYF

D gene: TRBD2
J gene: TRBJ2-1
V gene: TRBV5-1
clone size: -
CDR3 DNA: TGCGCCAGCAGCTCGGGACTAGCGGGGTCCTACAATGAGCAGTTCTTC
CDR3 protein: CASSSGLAGSYNEQFF

D gene: -
J gene: TRBJ1-6
V gene: TRBV10-3
clone size: -
CDR3 DNA: TGTGCCATCAGTGAGTCCGTAATCGTGAATTCACCCCTCCACTTT
CDR3 protein: CAISESVIVNSPLHF

D gene: -
J gene: TRBJ1-2
V gene: TRBV20-1
clone size: -
CDR3 DNA: TGCAGTGCTAGAGTCGCCGTAAACATCTATGGCTACACCTTC
CDR3 protein: CSARVAVNIYGYTF

D gene: -
J gene: TRBJ2-3
V gene: TRBV29-1
clone size: many
CDR3 DNA: TGCAGCGAACGGGCCGGGCGGAGCACAGATACGCAGTATTTT
CDR3 protein: CSERAGRSTDTQYF

D gene: -
J gene: TRBJ2-1
V gene: TRBV19
clone size: -
CDR3 DNA: TGTGCCAGTAGTATAGATCAGGGGAATGAGCAGTTCTTC
CDR3 protein: CASSIDQGNEQFF

D gene: -
J gene: TRBJ1-5
V gene: TRBV20-1
clone size: -
CDR3 DNA: TGCAGTGCTATCCTCGGGGGACCTAATCAGCCCCAGCATTTT
CDR3 protein: CSAILGGPNQPQHF

D gene: -
J gene: TRBJ1-1
V gene: TRBV6-5
clone size: -
CDR3 DNA: TGTGCCAGCAGGGTTCGAGGCACTGAAGCTTTCTTT
CDR3 protein: CASRVRGTEAFF